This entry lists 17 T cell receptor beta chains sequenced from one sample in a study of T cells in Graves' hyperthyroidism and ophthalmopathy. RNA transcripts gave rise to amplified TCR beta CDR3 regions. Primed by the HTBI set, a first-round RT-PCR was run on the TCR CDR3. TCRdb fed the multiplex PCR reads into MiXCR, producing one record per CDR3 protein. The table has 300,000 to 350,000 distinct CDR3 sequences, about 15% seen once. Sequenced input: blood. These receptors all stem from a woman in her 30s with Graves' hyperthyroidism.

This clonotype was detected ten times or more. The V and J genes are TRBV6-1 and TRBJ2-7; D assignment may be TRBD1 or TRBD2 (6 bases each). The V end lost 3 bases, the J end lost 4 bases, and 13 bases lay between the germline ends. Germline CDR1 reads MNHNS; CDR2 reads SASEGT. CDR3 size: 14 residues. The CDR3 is CASSEEGVGYEQYF. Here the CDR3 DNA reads TGTGCCAGCAGTGAGGAGGGGGTAGGATACGAGCAGTACTTC.

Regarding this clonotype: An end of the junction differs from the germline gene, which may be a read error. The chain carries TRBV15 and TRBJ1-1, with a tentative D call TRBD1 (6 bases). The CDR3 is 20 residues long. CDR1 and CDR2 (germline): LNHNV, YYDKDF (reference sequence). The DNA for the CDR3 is TGTGTCACCAGCAGAGAGGGTGCACGGGGGCAGGGAGAGAGTGGGACTGAAGCTTTCTTT. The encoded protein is CVTSREGARGQGESGTEAFF.

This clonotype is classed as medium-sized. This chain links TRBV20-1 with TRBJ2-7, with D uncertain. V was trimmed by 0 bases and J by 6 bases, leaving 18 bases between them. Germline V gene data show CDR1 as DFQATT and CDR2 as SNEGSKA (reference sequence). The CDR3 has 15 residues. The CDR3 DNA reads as TGCAGTGCTAGAGATACCCTAGAAGGGTTTGCCGAGCAGTACTTC. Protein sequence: CSARDTLEGFAEQYF.

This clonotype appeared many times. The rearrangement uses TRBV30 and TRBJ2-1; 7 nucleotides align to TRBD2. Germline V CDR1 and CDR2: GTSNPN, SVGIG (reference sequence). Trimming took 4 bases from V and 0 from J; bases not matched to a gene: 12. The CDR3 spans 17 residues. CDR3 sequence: CAWTSLAGELSYNEQFF. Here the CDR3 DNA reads TGTGCCTGGACATCCCTCGCGGGAGAACTCTCCTACAATGAGCAGTTCTTC.

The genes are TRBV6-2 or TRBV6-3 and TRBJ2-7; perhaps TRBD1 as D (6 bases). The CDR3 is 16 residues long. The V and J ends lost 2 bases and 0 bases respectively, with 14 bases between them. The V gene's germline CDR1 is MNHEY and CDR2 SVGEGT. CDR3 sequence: CASSYATGSNSYEQYF. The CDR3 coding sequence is TGTGCCAGCAGTTACGCCACAGGGTCTAACTCCTACGAGCAGTACTTC.

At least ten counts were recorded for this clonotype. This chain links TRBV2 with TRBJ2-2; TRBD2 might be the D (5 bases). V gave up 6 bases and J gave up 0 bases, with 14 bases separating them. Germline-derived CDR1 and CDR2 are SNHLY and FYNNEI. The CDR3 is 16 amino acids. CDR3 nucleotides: TGTGCCAGCAGCTACCCGCGGGTAGCGAACACCGGGGAGCTGTTTTTT. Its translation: CASSYPRVANTGELFF.

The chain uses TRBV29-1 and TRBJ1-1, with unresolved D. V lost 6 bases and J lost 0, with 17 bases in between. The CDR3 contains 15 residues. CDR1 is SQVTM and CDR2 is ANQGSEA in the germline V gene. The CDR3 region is CSVKGGSYLNTEAFF. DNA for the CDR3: TGCAGCGTCAAAGGCGGCAGCTATTTGAACACTGAAGCTTTCTTT.

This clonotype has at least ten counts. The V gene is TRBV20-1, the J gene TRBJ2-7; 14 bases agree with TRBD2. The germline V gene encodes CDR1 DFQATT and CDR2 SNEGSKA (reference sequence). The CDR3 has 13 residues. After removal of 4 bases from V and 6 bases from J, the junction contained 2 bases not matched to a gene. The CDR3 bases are TGCAGTGCTACGGGACTAGCGGGAGTCGAGCAGTACTTC. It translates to CSATGLAGVEQYF.

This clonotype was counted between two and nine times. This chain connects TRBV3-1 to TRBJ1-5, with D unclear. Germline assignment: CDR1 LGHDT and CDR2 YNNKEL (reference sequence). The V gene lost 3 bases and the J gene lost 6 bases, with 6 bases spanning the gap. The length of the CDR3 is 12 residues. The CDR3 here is CASSQGSQPQHF. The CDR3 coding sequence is TGTGCCAGCAGCCAGGGCAGTCAGCCCCAGCATTTT.

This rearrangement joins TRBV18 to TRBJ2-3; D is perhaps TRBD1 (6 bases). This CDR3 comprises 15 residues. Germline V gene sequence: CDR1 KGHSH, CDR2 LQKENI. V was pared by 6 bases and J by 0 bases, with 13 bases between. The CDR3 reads CASSDRDTSTDTQYF. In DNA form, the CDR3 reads TGTGCCAGCTCGGACCGGGACACCAGCACAGATACGCAGTATTTT.

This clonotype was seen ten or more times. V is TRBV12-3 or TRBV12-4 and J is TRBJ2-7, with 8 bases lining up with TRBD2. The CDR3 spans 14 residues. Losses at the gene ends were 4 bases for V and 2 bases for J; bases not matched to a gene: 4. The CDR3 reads CASSSSTSAYEQYF. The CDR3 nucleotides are TGTGCCAGCAGTTCCTCGACTAGCGCCTACGAGCAGTACTTC.

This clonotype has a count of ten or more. CDR3 sequence (DNA): TGTGCCACCTCAGCGGGAGTGATTCCCCCCTACGAGCAGTACTTC. Translated, it gives CATSAGVIPPYEQYF. The J gene is TRBJ2-7, the V gene TRBV24-1, with 8 bases that match TRBD2. V lost 9 bases to trimming and J lost 2 bases; unmatched junction nucleotides: 11. Germline CDR1 reads KGHDR; CDR2 reads SFDVKD. CDR3 length equals 15 residues.

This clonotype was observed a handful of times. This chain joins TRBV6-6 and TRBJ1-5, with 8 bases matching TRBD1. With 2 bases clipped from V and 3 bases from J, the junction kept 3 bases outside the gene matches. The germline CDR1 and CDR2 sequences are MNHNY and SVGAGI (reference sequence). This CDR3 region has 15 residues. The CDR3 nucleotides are TGTGCCAGCAGTTACGAGACAGGGGTCAATCAGCCCCAGCATTTT. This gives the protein CASSYETGVNQPQHF.

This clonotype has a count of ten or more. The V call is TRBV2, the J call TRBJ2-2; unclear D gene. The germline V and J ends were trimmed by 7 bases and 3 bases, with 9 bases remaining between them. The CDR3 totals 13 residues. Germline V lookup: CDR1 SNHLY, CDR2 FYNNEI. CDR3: CASKGRYTGELFF. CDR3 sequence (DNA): TGTGCCAGCAAGGGCCGATACACCGGGGAGCTGTTTTTT.

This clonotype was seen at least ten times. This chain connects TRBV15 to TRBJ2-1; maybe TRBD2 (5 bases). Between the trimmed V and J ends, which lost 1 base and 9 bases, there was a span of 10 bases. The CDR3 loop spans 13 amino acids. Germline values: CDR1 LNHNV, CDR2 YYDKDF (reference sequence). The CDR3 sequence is CATSRVRGSEQFF. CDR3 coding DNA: TGTGCCACCAGCAGAGTACGGGGAAGTGAGCAGTTCTTC.

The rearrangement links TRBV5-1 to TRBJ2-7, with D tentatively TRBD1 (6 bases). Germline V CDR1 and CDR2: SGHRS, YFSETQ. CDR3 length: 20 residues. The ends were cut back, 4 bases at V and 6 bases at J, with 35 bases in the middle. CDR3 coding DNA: TGCGCCAGCAGCCCCCGACGGCGGACAGATCTAACCCCTCGCCCCCTCGAGCAGTACTTC. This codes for CASSPRRRTDLTPRPLEQYF.

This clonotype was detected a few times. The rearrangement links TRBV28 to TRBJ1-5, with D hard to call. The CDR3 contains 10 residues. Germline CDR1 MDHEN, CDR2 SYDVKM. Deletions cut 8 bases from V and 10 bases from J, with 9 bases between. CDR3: CASGVRPQHF. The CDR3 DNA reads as TGTGCCAGCGGGGTGCGACCCCAGCATTTT.